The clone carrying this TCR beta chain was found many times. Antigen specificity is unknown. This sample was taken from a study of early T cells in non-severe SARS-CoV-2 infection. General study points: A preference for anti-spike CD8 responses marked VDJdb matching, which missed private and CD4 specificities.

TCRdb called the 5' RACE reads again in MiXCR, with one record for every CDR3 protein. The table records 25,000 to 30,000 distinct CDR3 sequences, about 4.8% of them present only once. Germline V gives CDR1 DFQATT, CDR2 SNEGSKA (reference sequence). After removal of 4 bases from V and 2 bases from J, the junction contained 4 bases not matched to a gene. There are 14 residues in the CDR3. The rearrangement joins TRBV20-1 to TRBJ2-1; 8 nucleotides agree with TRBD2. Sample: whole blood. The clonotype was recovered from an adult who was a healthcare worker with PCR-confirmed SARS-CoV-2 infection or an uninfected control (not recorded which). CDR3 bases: TGCAGTGCTACAGGACTAGCTGCCTACAATGAGCAGTTCTTC. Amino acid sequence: CSATGLAAYNEQFF.